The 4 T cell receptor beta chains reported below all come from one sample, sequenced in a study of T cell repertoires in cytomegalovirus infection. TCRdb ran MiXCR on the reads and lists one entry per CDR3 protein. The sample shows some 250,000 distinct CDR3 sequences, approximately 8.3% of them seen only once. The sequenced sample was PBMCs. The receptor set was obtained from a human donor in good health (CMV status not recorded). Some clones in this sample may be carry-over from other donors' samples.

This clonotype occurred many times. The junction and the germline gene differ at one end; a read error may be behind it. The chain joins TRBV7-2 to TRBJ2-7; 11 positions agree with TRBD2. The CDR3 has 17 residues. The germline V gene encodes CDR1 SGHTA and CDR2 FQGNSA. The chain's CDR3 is CASSLAGGGFSSYEQYF. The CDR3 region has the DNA TGTGCCAGCAGCCTAGCGGGGGGCGGCTTTAGCTCCTACGAGCAGTACTTC.

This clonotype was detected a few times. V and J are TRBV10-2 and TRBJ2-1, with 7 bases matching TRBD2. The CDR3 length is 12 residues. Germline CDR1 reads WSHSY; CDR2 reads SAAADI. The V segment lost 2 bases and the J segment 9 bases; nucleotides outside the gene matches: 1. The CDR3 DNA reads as TGCGCCAGCAGTGAGGGGGGGGGTGAGCAGTTCTTC. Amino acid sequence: CASSEGGGEQFF.

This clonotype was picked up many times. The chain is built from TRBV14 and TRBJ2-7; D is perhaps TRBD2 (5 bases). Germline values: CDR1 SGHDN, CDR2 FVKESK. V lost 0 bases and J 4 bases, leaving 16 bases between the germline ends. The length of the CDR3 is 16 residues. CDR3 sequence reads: CASSQESGYPPYEQYF. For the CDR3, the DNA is TGTGCCAGCAGCCAAGAATCGGGGTACCCCCCGTACGAGCAGTACTTC.

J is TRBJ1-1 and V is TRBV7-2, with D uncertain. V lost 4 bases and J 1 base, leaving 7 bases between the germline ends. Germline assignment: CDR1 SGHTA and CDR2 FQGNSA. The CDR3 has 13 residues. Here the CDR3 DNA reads TGTGCCAGCAGCTCAATCGGGAACACTGAAGCTTTCTTT. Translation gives CASSSIGNTEAFF.